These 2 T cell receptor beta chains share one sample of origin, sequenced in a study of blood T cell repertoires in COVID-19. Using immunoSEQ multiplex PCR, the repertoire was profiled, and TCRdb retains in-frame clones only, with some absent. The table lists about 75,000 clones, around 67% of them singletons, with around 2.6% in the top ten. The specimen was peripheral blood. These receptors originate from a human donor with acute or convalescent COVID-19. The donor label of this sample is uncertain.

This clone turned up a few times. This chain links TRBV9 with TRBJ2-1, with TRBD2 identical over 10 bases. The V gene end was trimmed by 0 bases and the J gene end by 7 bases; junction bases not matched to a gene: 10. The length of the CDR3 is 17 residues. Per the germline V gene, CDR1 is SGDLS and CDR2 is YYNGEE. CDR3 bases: TGTGCCAGCAGCGTAGGAGTAGCGGGAGGTCAGGGTAATGAGCAGTTCTTC. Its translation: CASSVGVAGGQGNEQFF.

CDR3: CASSWSRGETQYF. The CDR3 DNA reads as TGTGCCAGCAGTTGGTCAAGGGGTGAGACCCAGTACTTC. V gene TRBV6-2 or TRBV6-3 combines with J gene TRBJ2-5; possibly TRBD1 for D (5 bases). Germline CDR1 MNHEY, CDR2 SVGEGT. The CDR3 contains 13 residues. Trimming stripped 4 bases from V and 5 bases from J, with 11 bases between.